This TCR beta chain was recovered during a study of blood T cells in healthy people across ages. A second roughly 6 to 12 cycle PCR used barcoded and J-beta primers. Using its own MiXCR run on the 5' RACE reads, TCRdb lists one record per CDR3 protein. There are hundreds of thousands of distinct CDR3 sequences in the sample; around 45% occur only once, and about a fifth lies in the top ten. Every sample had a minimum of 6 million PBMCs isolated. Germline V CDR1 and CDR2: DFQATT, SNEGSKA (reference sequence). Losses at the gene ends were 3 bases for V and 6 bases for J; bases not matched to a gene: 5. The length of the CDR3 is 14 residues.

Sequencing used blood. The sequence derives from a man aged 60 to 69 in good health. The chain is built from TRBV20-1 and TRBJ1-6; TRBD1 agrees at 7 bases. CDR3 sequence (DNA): TGCAGTGCTAGCCGGACAGGAGTTAATTCACCCCTCCACTTT. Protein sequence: CSASRTGVNSPLHF.